The 10 T cell receptor beta chains listed next were all sequenced from one sample in a study of blood T cell repertoires in COVID-19. Only in-frame clones appear in the TCRdb table, and some are missing; sequencing was by immunoSEQ multiplex PCR. The table has about 150,000 clones, 84% seen once; the top ten hold about 7.8%. The sample comprised peripheral blood. These TCRs come from a woman aged 45-65 years in a cohort sampled during active or convalescent COVID-19.

This chain joins TRBV12-3 or TRBV12-4 and TRBJ1-1; a weak D match, TRBD1 (5 bases). The CDR3 totals 12 residues. The V end was cut by 1 base, the J end by 8 bases, with 8 bases between. The CDR3 loop is CASSLGRVEAFF. In DNA, the CDR3 is TGTGCCAGCAGTTTAGGCAGGGTAGAAGCTTTCTTT.

CDR3 in amino acids: CASSLGYTRGNGELFF. The DNA for the CDR3 is TGTGCCAGCAGCTTAGGCTATACCCGGGGGAACGGGGAGCTGTTTTTT. The chain recombines TRBV11-3 with TRBJ2-2; TRBD2 is a possible D gene (6 bases). This CDR3 region has 16 residues. V lost 1 base to trimming and J lost 7 bases, with 16 bases between them. Per germline, CDR1 SGHNT and CDR2 YENEEA.

The rearrangement links TRBV3-1 (or the pseudogene TRBV3-2) to TRBJ2-5; 11 bases match TRBD2. Per germline, CDR1 LGHDT and CDR2 YNNKEL (reference sequence). Trimming took 6 bases from V and 4 from J; bases not matched to a gene: 7. The CDR3 length is 15 residues. DNA of the CDR3: TGTGCCAGCAGACCAACGGGACTAGCGGCAGAGACCCAGTACTTC. Residues: CASRPTGLAAETQYF.

The chain carries TRBV7-2 and TRBJ1-2; 7 bases align to TRBD1. The J segment lost 4 bases and the V segment lost 2 bases, leaving 19 bases of the junction unmatched. Germline V gene lookup returns CDR1 SGHTA and CDR2 FQGNSA. The CDR3 sequence is 19 residues long. The CDR3 protein is CASSLIGTTGRVSGYGYTF. The CDR3 region has the DNA TGTGCCAGCAGCTTAATAGGTACGACAGGGAGAGTTAGCGGCTATGGCTACACCTTC.

The chain joins TRBV5-1 to TRBJ2-1; 8 bases match TRBD2. Germline values: CDR1 SGHRS, CDR2 YFSETQ. Losses at the gene ends were 4 bases for V and 2 bases for J; bases not matched to a gene: 2. The CDR3 is 14 amino acids. The chain's CDR3 is CASSLGLAYNEQFF. Written as DNA, the CDR3 is TGCGCCAGCAGCCTGGGACTAGCCTACAATGAGCAGTTCTTC.

This clone has just one count. The chain carries TRBV28 and TRBJ2-1, with D perhaps TRBD2 (6 bases). The CDR3 loop spans 14 amino acids. Germline V gene sequence: CDR1 MDHEN, CDR2 SYDVKM. The V and J ends lost 6 bases and 2 bases respectively, with 11 bases between them. The CDR3 region has the DNA TGTGCCAGCAGCGGGGGAAGGGCCTACAATGAGCAGTTCTTC. This sequence encodes CASSGGRAYNEQFF.

In nucleotides, the CDR3 is TGTGCCAGTAGTCAATCTAGGATTGGCTACAATGAGCAGTTCTTC. Translated, it gives CASSQSRIGYNEQFF. V is TRBV19 and J is TRBJ2-1, with D unresolved. V dropped 5 bases and J dropped 3 bases, with 14 bases sitting between them. The CDR3 has 15 residues. Germline V CDR1 and CDR2: LNHDA, SQIVND (reference sequence).

This sequence joins TRBV25-1 and TRBJ2-5; D gene ambiguous. This CDR3 has 15 residues. The ends were cut back, 2 bases at V and 2 bases at J, with 12 bases in the middle. Germline lookup yields CDR1 MGHDK and CDR2 SYGVNS. The CDR3 loop is CASSEAWSDQETQYF. Written as DNA, the CDR3 is TGTGCCAGCAGTGAAGCGTGGAGCGATCAAGAGACCCAGTACTTC.

The chain's CDR3 is CASRLAGASTDTQYF. CDR3 sequence (DNA): TGTGCCAGCAGACTAGCGGGGGCTAGCACAGATACGCAGTATTTT. The genes are TRBV3-1 (or the pseudogene TRBV3-2) and TRBJ2-3; 11 nucleotides match TRBD2. The CDR3 has 15 amino acids. CDR1 is LGHDT and CDR2 is YNNKEL in the germline V gene (reference sequence). Trimming took 6 bases from V and 0 from J; bases not matched to a gene: 2.

The V and J genes are TRBV7-2 and TRBJ1-2, with 7 bases matching TRBD1. With 3 bases clipped from V and 1 base from J, the junction kept 8 bases outside the gene matches. CDR1 SGHTA and CDR2 FQGNSA come from the germline V gene. There are 16 residues in the CDR3. CDR3 protein: CASSFSGTEVNYGYTF. In nucleotides, the CDR3 is TGTGCCAGCAGCTTTTCCGGGACAGAAGTTAACTATGGCTACACCTTC. Full variable domain (outside the CDR3, taken from reference TRBV7-2 and TRBJ1-2): GAGVSQSPSNKVTEKGKDVELRCDPISGHTALYWYRQSLGQGLEFLIYFQGNSAPDKSGLPSDRFSAERTGGSVSTLTIQRTQQEDSAVYLCASSFSGTEVNYGYTFGSGTRLTVV.